This T cell receptor beta chain was captured by sequencing in a study of identical twins (dated by TCRdb to about 2016). At the level of the whole study: TCR alpha and beta repertoires from monozygotic twins, unrelated adults of various ages and cord blood were deep-sequenced to test whether fetal clonotypes persist. Replicate twin experiments were performed at different times using different library preparation protocols to rule out contamination.

Broad study findings and their caveats: Abundant cord blood beta clonotypes carried fewer insertions; young adult naive repertoires showed a weaker similar trend, while memory repertoires showed none. Out-of-frame TCR alpha sequences shared between twins showed an excess of low generation-probability sequences compared with coincidental sharing between unrelated individuals. A weaker excess of twin sharing was found in beta out-of-frame sequences because the signal-to-noise ratio was lowered by fewer shared sequences. Because the same donors could not be followed over many years, the conclusions depended on cross-sectional statistical analysis. In monozygotic twins, out-of-frame TCR alpha sharing was systematically underestimated by recombination models, although the models agreed with sharing between unrelated individuals. Invariant T cells such as MAIT and iNKT could partly confound zero-insertion analyses, though diverse VJ usage argued against this for most clonotypes.

Only healthy Caucasian donors were included. Miltenyi CD45RO+ enrichment and human naive T-cell isolation kits were used to isolate memory (CD45RO+) and naive T cells from PBMC. Reading the germline V gene gives CDR1 SGHDT and CDR2 YYEEEE. Here V drops 5 bases and J drops 5 bases, and the junction holds 6 bases not matched to any gene. The CDR3, cysteine through valine, is 13 amino acids long. The CDR3 DNA has 39 bases and is translated from base 1. This clonotype was detected many times. Its antigen specificity is not known. Within one base of it there is no much larger clone, and no base qualities were kept. Preparation of the library involved 5' RACE. Reads for this sample came from an Illumina HiSeq 2000. Template switching added a universal primer binding site, and the final cDNA carried a unique molecular identifier that allowed TCR cDNA molecules to be counted accurately. Specific primers in the conserved constant-segment region were used to synthesize first-strand cDNA for TCR alpha and beta chains. Each cDNA library was double barcoded, with a SMART-Mk sample barcode plus Illumina barcodes, to control for contamination. TruSeq adapter sequences and Illumina sample barcodes were added in two successive PCR steps. Sequencing of the TCR alpha and beta cDNA libraries was done on the Illumina HiSeq platform using custom primers. The original pipeline was this. Raw reads were processed with MiGEC to extract unique molecular identifiers, and MiXCR was used to determine CDR3 positions. Recombination models were inferred per individual with the repgenHMM and IGoR tools using an EM algorithm. The tcR package in R was used for shared clonotype analysis, with sharing normalized by the product of cloneset sizes. To study raw recombination without the effects of thymic and clonal selection, out-of-frame nonproductive sequences were analyzed. Using fastp at Q25 and MiXCR, TCRdb reprocessed the public reads and kept productive beta chains. Each entry merges the rows of one CDR3 protein and shows their most common DNA and genes. These V and J calls rely on TCRdb rather than the paper's analysis. Here the sample has about 100,000 distinct CDR3 sequences; roughly 6% occur a single time. The ten largest clonotypes hold approximately 12% of the sample.

The chain employs TRBV5-6 and TRBJ2-7, and TRBD1 matches 8 of the central bases. The sample taken for sequencing was memory T cells sorted from blood. The cell subset or site label for this specimen denotes: CD45RO+ enriched T cells. The clonotype comes from a woman between 45 and 60 years old in good health. CDR3 protein: CASRRQGADEQYV. The DNA is TGTGCCAGCAGGAGGCAGGGGGCAGACGAGCAGTACGTC.